Following are 11 T cell receptor beta chains from one sample sequenced in a study of blood T cell repertoires in COVID-19. Some clones are missing from TCRdb's copy, which holds only in-frame ones; the method was immunoSEQ multiplex PCR. The sample shows some 150,000 clones, around 80% of them seen only once. The sequencing sample was made of peripheral blood. Receptor source: a woman older than 75 with active or convalescent COVID-19.

This clone was seen a few times. The rearrangement links TRBV5-6 to TRBJ1-2; unclear D gene. The V and J ends lost 4 bases and 8 bases respectively, with 12 bases between them. The CDR3 is 12 amino acids. Germline V gene lookup returns CDR1 SGHDT and CDR2 YYEEEE. The CDR3 DNA sequence: TGTGCCAGCAGCCCAGACACGGGGGGCTACACCTTC. Amino acids: CASSPDTGGYTF.

The chain has TRBV4-2 and TRBJ2-2; D might be TRBD2 (5 bases). This CDR3 has 14 amino acids. Trimming took off 1 base at V and 4 bases at J, with 7 bases between the two ends. Germline CDR1 and CDR2: LGHNA and YNFKEQ. Written as DNA, the CDR3 is TGTGCCAGCAGCCAAGGAGGAGGCACCGGGGAGCTGTTTTTT. Its translation: CASSQGGGTGELFF.

The chain combines TRBV5-1 with TRBJ1-4, with D perhaps TRBD1 (6 bases). Trimming stripped 3 bases from V and 2 bases from J, with 8 bases between. Germline V CDR1 and CDR2: SGHRS, YFSETQ. This CDR3 contains 14 residues. The CDR3 DNA is TGCGCCAGCAGCTGGACAGCGACTAATGAAAAACTGTTTTTT. This gives the protein CASSWTATNEKLFF.

The V call is TRBV18, the J call TRBJ1-1, with 8 bases identical to TRBD1. V lost 4 bases to trimming and J lost 4 bases; unmatched junction nucleotides: 5. This CDR3 has 14 amino acids. CDR1 and CDR2 from the germline V gene are KGHSH and LQKENI. CDR3 nucleotide sequence: TGTGCCAGCTCACGTGGACAGGGAGGCACTGAAGCTTTCTTT. This translates into CASSRGQGGTEAFF.

The V gene is TRBV5-1, the J gene TRBJ1-2; 7 bases are shared with TRBD1. The CDR3 spans 15 residues. The V segment lost 4 bases and the J segment 4 bases; nucleotides outside the gene matches: 10. Germline lookup yields CDR1 SGHRS and CDR2 YFSETQ. The CDR3 is CASSPTGRRIYGYTF. The CDR3 nucleotides read TGCGCCAGCAGCCCGACAGGGCGACGAATCTATGGCTACACCTTC.

This chain links TRBV5-4 with TRBJ1-2, with TRBD1 matching over 7 bases. The CDR3 runs to 14 residues. V gave up 4 bases and J gave up 8 bases; unmatched junction bases: 11. CDR1 and CDR2 from the germline V gene are SGHNT and YYREEE (reference sequence). DNA of the CDR3: TGTGCCAGCAGCCAGGGGGGACAATCCGAAGGCTACACCTTC. Encoded protein: CASSQGGQSEGYTF.

The genes are TRBV9 and TRBJ1-1; 9 nucleotides match TRBD1. The CDR3 consists of 21 residues. The germline V gene encodes CDR1 SGDLS and CDR2 YYNGEE. Trimming cost V 0 bases and J 10 bases; bases outside gene matches: 28. The CDR3 bases are TGTGCCAGCAGCGTAGATCAAGGGACCGGGACAGGGCCACTCAGCGGGGTTTCAGCTTTCTTT. It yields the protein CASSVDQGTGTGPLSGVSAFF.

The rearrangement joins TRBV7-9 to TRBJ1-1, with unresolved D. CDR3 length: 14 residues. Per germline, CDR1 SEHNR and CDR2 FQNEAQ (reference sequence). The V end lost 7 bases, the J end lost 1 base, and 13 bases lay between the germline ends. CDR3 sequence: CASIKLGQNTEAFF. The CDR3 nucleotides are TGTGCCAGCATCAAATTGGGCCAGAACACTGAAGCTTTCTTT.

The chain couples TRBV4-2 to TRBJ2-5; weak D call: TRBD2 (5 bases). CDR3 size: 14 residues. In germline, CDR1 is LGHNA, CDR2 YNFKEQ. Trimming took 0 bases from V and 5 from J, leaving 10 bases between them. The CDR3 sequence is CASSQDPGGETQYF. The CDR3, as DNA: TGTGCCAGCAGCCAAGACCCCGGCGGGGAGACCCAGTACTTC.

This clone was found a few times. This chain uses TRBV5-8 with TRBJ2-7; 7 bases map to TRBD1. The germline V gene has CDR1 SGHTS and CDR2 YDEGEE. The trim removed 0 bases at V and 5 bases at J, leaving 11 bases unmatched. The length of the CDR3 is 16 residues. In nucleotides, the CDR3 is TGTGCCAGCAGCTTGGCCTTCCGACAGGGTACCCACGAGCAGTACTTC. Translation gives CASSLAFRQGTHEQYF.

The V and J genes are TRBV7-3 and TRBJ2-1, with 9 bases aligning to TRBD2. The V and J ends lost 5 bases and 4 bases, in that order; junction bases with no gene match: 6. The CDR3 is 15 amino acids. Germline V gene lookup returns CDR1 SGHTA and CDR2 FQGTGA. The CDR3 is CASSKSGGLYNEQFF. CDR3 DNA: TGTGCCAGCAGCAAAAGCGGGGGGCTTTACAATGAGCAGTTCTTC.